This TCR beta chain was identified in a study of chemoradiotherapy in HPV16-positive cancers. Repertoires were sampled repeatedly during chemoradiotherapy. Libraries were prepared by immunoSEQ multiplex PCR; TCRdb keeps only in-frame clonotypes and omits some of them. The table lists 9,500 to 15,000 clones, roughly 90% of them singletons. Study-wide points: The functional HPV-specific definition rests on just two HPV16-positive patients.

A note on this clone: The antigen is undetermined.

The CDR3 has 13 amino acids. Unmatched junction bases numbered 8, after V lost 2 bases and J lost 12 bases. Germline V gives CDR1 MGHDK, CDR2 SYGVNS. This sequence originates from a human donor with HPV-associated anogenital cancer. The sample consisted of blood, taken from a patient who underwent chemoradiotherapy. The J gene is TRBJ2-3, the V gene TRBV25-1, with TRBD2 matching over 7 bases. As DNA, the CDR3 is TGTGCCAGCAGTGAACCGGCGACTAGCTCCCAGTATTTT. Its translation is CASSEPATSSQYF.